This T cell receptor (beta chain) was observed in a study of T cell repertoires in cytomegalovirus infection. Study-level findings and limits: HLA-C-restricted TCR beta clonotypes specific for CMV led the ex vivo response.

V dropped 8 bases and J dropped 2 bases, with 12 bases sitting between them. CDR3 size: 13 residues. TCRdb reanalysed the reads using MiXCR and keeps one entry per CDR3 protein. The sample lists roughly 700,000 distinct CDR3 sequences; around a third were seen once. This clonotype was counted many times. The antigen is undetermined. The V gene is TRBV12-3 or TRBV12-4, the J gene TRBJ2-5, with D tentatively TRBD2 (5 bases). The sequence came from a human donor in good health (CMV status not recorded). Some clones in this sample may be carry-over from other donors' samples. This material consisted of cultured PBMCs, taken from culture after CMV antigen stimulation. CDR3 coding DNA: TGTGCCAGCCGTTCGGGGTATCAAGAGACCCAGTACTTC. It is translated as CASRSGYQETQYF.